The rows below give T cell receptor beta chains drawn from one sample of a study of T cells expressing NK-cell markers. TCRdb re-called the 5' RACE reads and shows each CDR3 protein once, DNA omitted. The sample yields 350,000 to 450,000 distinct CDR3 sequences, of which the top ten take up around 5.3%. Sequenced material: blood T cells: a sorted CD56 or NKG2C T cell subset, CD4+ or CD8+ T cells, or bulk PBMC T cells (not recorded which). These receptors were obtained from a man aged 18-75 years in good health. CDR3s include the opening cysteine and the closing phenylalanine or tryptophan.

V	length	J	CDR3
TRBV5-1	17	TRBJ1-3	CASSSSGHGSSGNTIYF
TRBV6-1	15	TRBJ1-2	CASKKGQGINYGYTF
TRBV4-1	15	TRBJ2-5	CASSHQYDVGGRQYF
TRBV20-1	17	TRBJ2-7	CSARAGGSGEYYYEQYF
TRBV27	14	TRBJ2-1	CANTGTGGSNEQFF
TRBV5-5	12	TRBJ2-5	CASSRRGETQYF
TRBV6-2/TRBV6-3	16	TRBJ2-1	CASSTTQRGRYNEQFF
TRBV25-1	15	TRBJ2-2	CASSDLGRESGELFF
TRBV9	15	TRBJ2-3	CASSSRDRVADTQYF
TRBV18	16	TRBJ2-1	CASSPALSGGNDEQFF
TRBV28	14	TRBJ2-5	CASRLLATRETQYF
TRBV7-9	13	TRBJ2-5	CASSLVTGETQYF
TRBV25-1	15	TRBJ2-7	CASSEYTGGTYEQYF
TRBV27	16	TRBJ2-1	CASSLALAGGLNEQFF
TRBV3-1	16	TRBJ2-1	CASSQGIAGGLNEQFF
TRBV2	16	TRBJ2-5	CASRGYGAAPQETQYF
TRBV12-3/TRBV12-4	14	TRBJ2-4	CASSLEGSMNIQYF
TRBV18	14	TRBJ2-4	CASSPRGTKNIQYF
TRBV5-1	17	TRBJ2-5	CASSLNLAGVGSETQYF
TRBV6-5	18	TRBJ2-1	CASSYRSPIKSSYNEQFF
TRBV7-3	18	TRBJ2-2	CASSLSLYRGRSTGELFF
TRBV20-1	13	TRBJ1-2	CSGSSGSPIGYTF
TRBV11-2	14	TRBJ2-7	CASSLVVEGHEQYF
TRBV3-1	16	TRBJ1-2	CASSQVVGQPNYGYTF
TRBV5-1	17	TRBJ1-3	CASTTGSQGASGNTIYF
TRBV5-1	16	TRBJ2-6	CASSVSGGDGANVLTF
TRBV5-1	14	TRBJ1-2	CASSYGKGNYGYTF
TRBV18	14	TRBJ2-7	CASSLLKTGDEQYF
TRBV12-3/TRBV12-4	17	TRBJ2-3	CASSLGDLGPSTDTQYF
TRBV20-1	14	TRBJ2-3	CSARNLGLGDTQYF
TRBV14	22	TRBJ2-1	CASSHPWRASGGWSLSYNEQFF
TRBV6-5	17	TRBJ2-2	CASSYSIRGYFGGELFF
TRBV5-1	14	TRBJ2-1	CASSWRDRSSEQFF
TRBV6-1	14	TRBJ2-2	CASRHNSNTGELFF
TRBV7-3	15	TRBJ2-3	CASSLMSGVVDTQYF
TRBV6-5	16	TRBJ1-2	CASSYEVTGPNYGYTF
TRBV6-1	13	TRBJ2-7	CASTGAGAYEQYF
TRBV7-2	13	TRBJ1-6	CASSLNANSPLHF
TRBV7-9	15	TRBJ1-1	CASSLGQGSSTEAFF
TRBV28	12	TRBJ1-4	CASSIWREKLFF
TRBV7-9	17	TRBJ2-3	CASSPGLTPSSPDTQYF
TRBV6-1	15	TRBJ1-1	CASSRDGAADTEAFF
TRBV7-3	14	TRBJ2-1	CASSLRAPPNEQFF
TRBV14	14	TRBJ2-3	CASASSLRTDTQYF